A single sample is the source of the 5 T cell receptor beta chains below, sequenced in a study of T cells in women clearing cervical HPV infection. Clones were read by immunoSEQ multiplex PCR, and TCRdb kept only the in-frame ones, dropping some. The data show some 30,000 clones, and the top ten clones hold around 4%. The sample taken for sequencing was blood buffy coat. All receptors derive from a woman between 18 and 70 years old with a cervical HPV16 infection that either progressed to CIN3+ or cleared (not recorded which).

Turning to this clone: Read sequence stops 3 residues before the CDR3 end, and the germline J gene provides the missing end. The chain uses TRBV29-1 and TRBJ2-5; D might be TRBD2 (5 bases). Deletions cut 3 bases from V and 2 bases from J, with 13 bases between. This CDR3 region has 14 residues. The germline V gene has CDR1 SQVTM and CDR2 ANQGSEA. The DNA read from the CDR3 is TGCAGCGTTGATAAAAAGACTATTCAAGAGACC. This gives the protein CSVDKKTIQET. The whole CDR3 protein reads CSVDKKTIQETQYF.

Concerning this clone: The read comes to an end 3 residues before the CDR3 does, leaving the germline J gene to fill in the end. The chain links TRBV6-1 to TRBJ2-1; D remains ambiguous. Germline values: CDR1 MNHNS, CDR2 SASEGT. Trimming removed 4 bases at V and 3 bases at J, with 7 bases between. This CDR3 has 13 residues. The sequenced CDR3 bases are TGTGCCAGCAGTGGCGCCTTCTACAATGAG. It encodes CASSGAFYNE. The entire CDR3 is CASSGAFYNEQFF.

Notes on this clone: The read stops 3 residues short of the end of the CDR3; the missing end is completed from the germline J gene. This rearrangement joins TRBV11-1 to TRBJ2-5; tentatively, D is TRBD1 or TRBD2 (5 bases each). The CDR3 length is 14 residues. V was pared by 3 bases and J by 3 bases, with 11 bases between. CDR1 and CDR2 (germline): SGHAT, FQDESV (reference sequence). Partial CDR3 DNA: TGTGCCAGCAGCTTTTTAAGGGGAGAAGAGACC. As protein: CASSFLRGEET. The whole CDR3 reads CASSFLRGEETQYF.

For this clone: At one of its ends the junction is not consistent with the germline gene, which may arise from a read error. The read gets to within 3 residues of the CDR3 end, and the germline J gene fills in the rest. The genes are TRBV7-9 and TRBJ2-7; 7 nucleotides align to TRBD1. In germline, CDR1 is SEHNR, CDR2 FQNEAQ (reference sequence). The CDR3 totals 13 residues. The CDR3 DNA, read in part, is TGTACCAGCAGCTTCGGACAGGTGGGCGAG. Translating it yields CTSSFGQVGE. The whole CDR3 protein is CTSSFGQVGEQYF. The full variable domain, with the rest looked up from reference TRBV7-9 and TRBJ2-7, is DTGVSQNPRHKITKRGQNVTFRCDPISEHNRLYWYRQTLGQGPEFLTYFQNEAQLEKSRLLSDRFSAERPKGSFSTLEIQRTEQGDSAMYLCTSSFGQVGEQYFGPGTRLTVT.

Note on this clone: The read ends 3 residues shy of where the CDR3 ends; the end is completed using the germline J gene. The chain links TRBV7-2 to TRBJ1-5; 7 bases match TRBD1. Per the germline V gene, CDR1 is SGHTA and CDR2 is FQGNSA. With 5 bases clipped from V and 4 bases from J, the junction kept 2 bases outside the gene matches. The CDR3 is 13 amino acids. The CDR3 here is CASSDRANQPQHF. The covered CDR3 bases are TGTGCCAGCAGCGACAGGGCGAATCAGCCC.